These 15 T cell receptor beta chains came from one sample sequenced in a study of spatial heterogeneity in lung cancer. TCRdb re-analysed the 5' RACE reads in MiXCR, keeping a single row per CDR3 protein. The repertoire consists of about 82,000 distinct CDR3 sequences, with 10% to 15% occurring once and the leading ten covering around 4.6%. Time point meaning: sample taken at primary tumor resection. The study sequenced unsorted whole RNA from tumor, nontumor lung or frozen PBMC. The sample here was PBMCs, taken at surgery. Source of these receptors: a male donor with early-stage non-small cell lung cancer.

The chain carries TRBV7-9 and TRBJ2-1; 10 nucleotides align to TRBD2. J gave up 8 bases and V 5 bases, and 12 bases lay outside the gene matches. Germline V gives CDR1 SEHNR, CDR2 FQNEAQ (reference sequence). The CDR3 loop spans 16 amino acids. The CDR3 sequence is CASSRETSGNLDEQFF. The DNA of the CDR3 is TGTGCCAGCAGCCGGGAAACTAGCGGGAATCTGGATGAGCAGTTCTTC.

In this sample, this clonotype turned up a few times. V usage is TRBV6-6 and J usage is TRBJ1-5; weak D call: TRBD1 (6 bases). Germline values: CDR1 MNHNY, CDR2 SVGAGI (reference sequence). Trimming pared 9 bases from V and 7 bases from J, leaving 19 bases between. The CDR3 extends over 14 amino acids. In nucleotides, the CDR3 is TGTGCCAGTGATATAGGCCCCGGGGGCCAGCCCCAGCATTTT. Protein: CASDIGPGGQPQHF.

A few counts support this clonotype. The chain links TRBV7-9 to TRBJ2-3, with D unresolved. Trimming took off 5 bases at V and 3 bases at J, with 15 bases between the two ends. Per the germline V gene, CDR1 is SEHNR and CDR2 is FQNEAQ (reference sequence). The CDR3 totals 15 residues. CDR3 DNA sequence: TGTGCCAGCAGCCCCCGGAGCGTGGAAACAGATACGCAGTATTTT. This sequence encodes CASSPRSVETDTQYF. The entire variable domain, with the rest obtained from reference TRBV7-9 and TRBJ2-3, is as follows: DTGVSQNPRHKITKRGQNVTFRCDPISEHNRLYWYRQTLGQGPEFLTYFQNEAQLEKSRLLSDRFSAERPKGSFSTLEIQRTEQGDSAMYLCASSPRSVETDTQYFGPGTRLTVL.

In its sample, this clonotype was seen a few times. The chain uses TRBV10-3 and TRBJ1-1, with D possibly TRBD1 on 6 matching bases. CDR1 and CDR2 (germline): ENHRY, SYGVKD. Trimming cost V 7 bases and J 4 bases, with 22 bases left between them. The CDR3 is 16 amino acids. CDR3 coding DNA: TGTGCCATCAACCGGGGCGAGGGCAGGGGAGTCACTGAAGCTTTCTTT. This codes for CAINRGEGRGVTEAFF.

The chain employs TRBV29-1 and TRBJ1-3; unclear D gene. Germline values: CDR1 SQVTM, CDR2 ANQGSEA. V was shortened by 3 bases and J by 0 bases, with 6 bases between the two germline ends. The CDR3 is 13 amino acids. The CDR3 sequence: CSVEDPSGNTIYF. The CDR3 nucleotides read TGCAGCGTTGAGGACCCCTCTGGAAACACCATATATTTT.

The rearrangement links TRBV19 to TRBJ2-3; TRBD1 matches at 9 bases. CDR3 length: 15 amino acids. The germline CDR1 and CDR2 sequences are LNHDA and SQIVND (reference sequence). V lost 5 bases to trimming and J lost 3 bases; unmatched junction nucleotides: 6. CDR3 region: CASSGDRGATDTQYF. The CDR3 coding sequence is TGTGCCAGTAGTGGAGACAGGGGGGCGACAGATACGCAGTATTTT.

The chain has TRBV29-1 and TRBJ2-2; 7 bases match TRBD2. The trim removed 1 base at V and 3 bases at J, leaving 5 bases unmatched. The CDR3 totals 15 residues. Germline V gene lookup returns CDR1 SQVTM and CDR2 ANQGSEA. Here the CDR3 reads CSVEGRGKDTGELFF. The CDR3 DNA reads TGCAGCGTTGAAGGGCGGGGGAAGGACACCGGGGAGCTGTTTTTT.

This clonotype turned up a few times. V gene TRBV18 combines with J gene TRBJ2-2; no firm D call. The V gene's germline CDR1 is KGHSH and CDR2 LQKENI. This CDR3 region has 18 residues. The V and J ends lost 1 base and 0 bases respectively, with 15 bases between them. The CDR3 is CASSPQGRTAANTGELFF. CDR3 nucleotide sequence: TGTGCCAGCTCACCACAGGGCCGTACAGCCGCGAACACCGGGGAGCTGTTTTTT. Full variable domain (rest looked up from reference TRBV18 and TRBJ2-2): NAGVMQNPRHLVRRRGQEARLRCSPMKGHSHVYWYRQLPEEGLKFMVYLQKENIIDESGMPKERFSAEFPKEGPSILRIQQVVRGDSAAYFCASSPQGRTAANTGELFFGEGSRLTVL.

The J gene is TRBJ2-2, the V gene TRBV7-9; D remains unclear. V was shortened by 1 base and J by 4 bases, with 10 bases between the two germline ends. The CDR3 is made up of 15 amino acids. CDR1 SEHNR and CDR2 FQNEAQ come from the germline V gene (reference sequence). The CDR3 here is CASSLDRVPTGELFF. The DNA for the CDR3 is TGTGCCAGCAGCTTAGATCGTGTCCCCACCGGGGAGCTGTTTTTT.

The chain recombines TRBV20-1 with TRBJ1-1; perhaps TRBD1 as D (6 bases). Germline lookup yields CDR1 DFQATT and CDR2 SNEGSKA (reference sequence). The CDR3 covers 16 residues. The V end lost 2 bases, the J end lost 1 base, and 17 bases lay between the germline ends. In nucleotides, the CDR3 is TGCAGTGCTAGACCAAGCGGCAGGGGCTCGAACACTGAAGCTTTCTTT. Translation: CSARPSGRGSNTEAFF.

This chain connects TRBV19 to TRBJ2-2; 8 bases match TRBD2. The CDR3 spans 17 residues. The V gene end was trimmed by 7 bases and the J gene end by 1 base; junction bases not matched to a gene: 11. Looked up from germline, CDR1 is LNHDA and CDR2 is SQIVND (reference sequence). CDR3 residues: CASIPKLGLGNTGELFF. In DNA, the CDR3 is TGTGCCAGTATCCCCAAGCTGGGACTAGGGAACACCGGGGAGCTGTTTTTT.

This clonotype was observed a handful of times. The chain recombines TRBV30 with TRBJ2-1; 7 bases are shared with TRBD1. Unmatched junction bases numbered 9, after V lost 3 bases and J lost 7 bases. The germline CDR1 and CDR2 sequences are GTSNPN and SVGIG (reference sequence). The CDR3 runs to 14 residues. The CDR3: CAWRGTARVNEQFF. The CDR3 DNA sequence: TGTGCCTGGAGGGGGACAGCGAGAGTGAATGAGCAGTTCTTC. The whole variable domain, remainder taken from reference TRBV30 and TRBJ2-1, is SQTIHQWPATLVQPVGSPLSLECTVEGTSNPNLYWYRQAAGRGLQLLFYSVGIGQISSEVPQNLSASRPQDRQFILSSKKLLLSDSGFYLCAWRGTARVNEQFFGPGTRLTVL.

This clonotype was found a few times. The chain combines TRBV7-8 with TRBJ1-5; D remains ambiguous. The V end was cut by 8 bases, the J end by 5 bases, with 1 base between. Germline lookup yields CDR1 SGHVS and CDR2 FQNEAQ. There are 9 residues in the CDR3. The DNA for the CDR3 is TGTGCCAGCGATCAGCCCCAGCATTTT. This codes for CASDQPQHF. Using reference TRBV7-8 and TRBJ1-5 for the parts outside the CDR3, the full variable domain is GAGVSQSPRYKVAKRGQDVALRCDPISGHVSLFWYQQALGQGPEFLTYFQNEAQLDKSGLPSDRFFAERPEGSVSTLKIQRTQQEDSAVYLCASDQPQHFGDGTRLSIL.

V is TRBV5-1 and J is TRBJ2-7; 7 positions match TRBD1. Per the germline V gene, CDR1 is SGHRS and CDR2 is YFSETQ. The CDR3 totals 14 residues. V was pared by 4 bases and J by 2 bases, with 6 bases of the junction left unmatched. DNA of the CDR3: TGCGCCAGCAGCCCGACAGGGAGCCCCTACGAGCAGTACTTC. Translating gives CASSPTGSPYEQYF.

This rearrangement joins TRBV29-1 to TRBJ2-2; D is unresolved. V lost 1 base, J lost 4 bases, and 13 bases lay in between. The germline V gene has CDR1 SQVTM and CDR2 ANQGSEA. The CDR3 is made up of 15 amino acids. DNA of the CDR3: TGCAGCGTTGAAGGTGAACTGGCGGCCACCGGGGAGCTGTTTTTT. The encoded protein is CSVEGELAATGELFF.